This T cell receptor (beta chain) was sequenced in a study of T-cell reconstitution after alpha-beta-depleted transplantation in children. Germline trimming cut 3 bases from V and 9 bases from J; bases unmatched to any gene: 10. There are 13 residues in the CDR3. CDR1 and CDR2 (germline): DFQATT, SNEGSKA (reference sequence). The table lists this clonotype with many counts. Construction of the TCRbeta library involved unique molecular identifiers. One entry per CDR3 protein results from TCRdb running MiXCR on the PCR reads. The sample includes about 230,000 distinct CDR3 sequences, 9.7% of them seen just once.

The chain has TRBV20-1 and TRBJ2-7, with 8 bases lining up with TRBD1. The sequence came from a human donor who donated a stem cell graft to a child with SCID. Sequenced here: PBMCs from the stem cell graft donor, sampled from the stem cell graft. The CDR3 coding sequence is TGCAGTGCTAGGGGACAGGTGGTAGGTGGGCAGTACTTC. Translated, it gives CSARGQVVGGQYF.